This entry is about one TCR beta chain. This clonotype was observed many times. Its antigen remains unidentified. No qualities accompany the bases; no much larger clone lies one base away. Systemically healthy Caucasian individuals from Russia, about 38 in total and aged about 6 to 95 years, were included as donors. Roughly 9.5 milliliters of peripheral blood were drawn from each donor into EDTA-treated Vacutainer tubes. Ficoll-Paque density-gradient centrifugation was used to isolate PBMCs, with at least 6.5 million per sample. Total RNA, at least 6 micrograms per sample, was extracted from PBMCs with Trizol reagent. Naive CD45RAhigh/CD27high T cell percentages were measured by flow cytometry on a PBMC aliquot from every donor. Trimming leaves V shorter by 5 bases and J shorter by 0 bases, with the junction holding 7 bases beyond the gene matches. From its cysteine to its phenylalanine, the CDR3 spans 17 amino acids. Here the CDR3 DNA is all that survives: 51 bases in frame from base 1.

This sample stems from a study of blood T cells in healthy people across ages (dated by TCRdb to about 2015). With respect to the entire study: In model experiments, template switching captured roughly one uniquely barcoded TCR beta cDNA molecule for every two T cells. The study analyzed two additional independent replicas of 1 million unique cDNA reads from the same blood draw for two donors, one aged 18 to 30 and one aged 80 or older. To track age-related changes in TCR beta repertoire diversity, the study relied on deep sequencing normalized with unique cDNA molecular identifiers. Donors were grouped into four age groups: young (average approximately 15 years), middle-aged (less than 40), aged (about 60) and long-lived (roughly 80). Donors of different ages were randomly distributed across sequencing lanes to avoid experimental bias.

Overall study results and their limits: Because the CMV infection status of the donors was unknown, age-related changes in expanded clonotypes may potentially have been confounded. Total diversity estimates from one million sequenced T cells were considered lower bounds and underestimates. Compared with the aged group, the long-lived group had more naive CD4+ T cells, fewer expanded clones and increased TCR diversity, a pattern suggesting age selection. A strong correlation was found between observed TCR beta diversity and the percentage of naive T cells measured by flow cytometry. As age increased, observed TCR beta diversity per million T cells dropped in a roughly linear way, and a significant reduction was already evident by age roughly 40. Since profiling was done on bulk unsorted PBMCs, naive and antigen-experienced compartments could not be conclusively compared.

The library was produced with 5' RACE. Data came from an Illumina HiSeq 2500. A second PCR of roughly 6 to 12 cycles was performed with a sample-barcoded 5' primer and a J-beta primer mix. A unique molecular identifier was introduced onto each TCR beta cDNA molecule by a template-switch 5' adaptor carrying 12 random nucleotides. Each sample yielded at least 3 million CDR3-containing paired-end reads. First-strand cDNA was synthesized from all RNA with the Mint cDNA synthesis kit, primed by a TRBC-specific oligonucleotide. After uracil-DNA glycosylase treatment, a first 18-cycle PCR used universal primers M1SS and BC2_uni_R on all cDNA. The study's processing was this. For normalization, 1 million high-quality reads were randomly selected from each sample, with every read carrying a distinct molecular identifier. Reads with shared molecular identifiers were discarded instead of being binned into consensus sequences. MiTCR, with a Q25 quality threshold and the strictest error-elimination algorithm, was used for CDR3 identification, clonotype clustering and error correction. A nonparametric unseen species model using Euler transformation provided a lower-bound estimate of total TCR beta diversity. TCRdb reprocessed the public reads (quality trimming at Q25 with fastp, clone calling with MiXCR) and kept in-frame beta chains. A single entry per CDR3 protein holds the most common genes and DNA from its merged rows. In this record, the V and J calls reflect TCRdb's handling and not the investigators' own analysis. The sample table holds 1.6 million or so distinct CDR3 sequences, of which about 35% were seen once. The ten largest clones take up around 11% of the sample.

What was sequenced was blood. The TCR comes from a woman aged 25 to 45 in good health. The rearrangement combines TRBV12-3 or TRBV12-4 with TRBJ2-1; 10 middle bases align to TRBD2. The nucleotide sequence reads TGTGCCAGCAGTCCGACCGCTAGCGGGAGCTCCTACAATGAGCAGTTCTTC. The translation is CASSPTASGSSYNEQFF.